A selection of T cell receptor beta chains follows, all from one sample in a study of PD-1 blockade in classical Hodgkin lymphoma. Method: immunoSEQ multiplex PCR; TCRdb's copy keeps in-frame clones and lacks some. The repertoire holds 30,000 to 35,000 clones, with 80% to 90% as singletons. The sample in question was CD4+ T cells from blood, obtained before the fourth cycle of nivolumab. The origin of the receptors is a human donor with classical Hodgkin lymphoma. Each CDR3 is given with its conserved first and last residue. Each record gives: J gene, V gene, D gene, clone size, CDR3 protein, CDR3 DNA. A D gene is named only where the DNA matches it firmly. Clone size is given for some rows only: seen once, a few or many times, or a class if the clone is expanded.

j_gene: TRBJ2-3; v_gene: TRBV6-5; d_gene: .; abundance: .; CDR3aa: CASSYSGTQYF; CDR3nt: TGTGCCAGCAGTTACTCCGGTACGCAGTATTTT
j_gene: TRBJ1-1; v_gene: TRBV27; d_gene: .; abundance: .; CDR3aa: CASSLRGLPEAFF; CDR3nt: TGTGCCAGCAGTTTACGCGGCCTCCCTGAAGCTTTCTTT
j_gene: TRBJ2-3; v_gene: TRBV5-1; d_gene: TRBD2; abundance: .; CDR3aa: CASSSLAGGRADTQYF; CDR3nt: TGCGCCAGCAGCTCCCTAGCGGGGGGGCGCGCAGATACGCAGTATTTT
j_gene: TRBJ2-3; v_gene: TRBV29-1; d_gene: .; abundance: .; CDR3aa: CSVQTRYTDTQYF; CDR3nt: TGCAGCGTGCAGACTAGATACACAGATACGCAGTATTTT
j_gene: TRBJ1-3; v_gene: TRBV28; d_gene: .; abundance: .; CDR3aa: CASSLVQGGNTIYF; CDR3nt: TGTGCCAGCAGTTTAGTACAGGGCGGAAACACCATATATTTT
j_gene: TRBJ1-1; v_gene: TRBV11-2; d_gene: TRBD1; abundance: once; CDR3aa: CASSSRTGWNTEAFF; CDR3nt: TGTGCCAGCAGCTCCCGGACAGGTTGGAACACTGAAGCTTTCTTT
j_gene: TRBJ1-1; v_gene: TRBV2; d_gene: .; abundance: .; CDR3aa: CASSTTNTEAFF; CDR3nt: TGTGCCAGCAGTACAACGAACACTGAAGCTTTCTTT
j_gene: TRBJ1-1; v_gene: TRBV14; d_gene: .; abundance: once; CDR3aa: CASSQRRGYTNTEAFF; CDR3nt: TGTGCCAGCAGCCAGAGGCGGGGGTATACGAACACTGAAGCTTTCTTT
j_gene: TRBJ2-5; v_gene: TRBV5-1; d_gene: TRBD2; abundance: .; CDR3aa: CASSRGLAGGRETQYF; CDR3nt: TGCGCCAGCAGTCGCGGACTAGCGGGGGGTCGAGAGACCCAGTACTTC
j_gene: TRBJ1-5; v_gene: TRBV19; d_gene: TRBD1; abundance: .; CDR3aa: CASSIVGQASQPQHF; CDR3nt: TGTGCCAGTAGTATAGTCGGACAGGCAAGTCAGCCCCAGCATTTT
j_gene: TRBJ2-3; v_gene: TRBV4-2; d_gene: .; abundance: .; CDR3aa: CASSQEAVSTDTQYF; CDR3nt: TGTGCCAGCAGCCAAGAAGCGGTTAGCACAGATACGCAGTATTTT
j_gene: TRBJ1-5; v_gene: TRBV19; d_gene: .; abundance: few; CDR3aa: CASSIVRNQPQHF; CDR3nt: TGTGCCAGTAGTATCGTTCGGAATCAGCCCCAGCATTTT
j_gene: TRBJ1-2; v_gene: TRBV21-1; d_gene: .; abundance: .; CDR3aa: CASSKGRFKAADYGYTF; CDR3nt: TGTGCCAGCAGCAAAGGGAGGTTTAAGGCGGCTGACTATGGCTACACCTTC
j_gene: TRBJ1-5; v_gene: TRBV7-2; d_gene: .; abundance: .; CDR3aa: CASSQDDRNNQPQHF; CDR3nt: TGCGCCAGCAGCCAAGACGACAGGAACAATCAGCCCCAGCATTTT
j_gene: TRBJ2-3; v_gene: TRBV7-2; d_gene: .; abundance: few; CDR3aa: CASSLESGDTQYF; CDR3nt: TGTGCCAGCAGCTTAGAAAGTGGAGATACGCAGTATTTT
j_gene: TRBJ2-3; v_gene: TRBV5-1; d_gene: TRBD2; abundance: .; CDR3aa: CASALLAGGLGSADTQYF; CDR3nt: TGCGCCAGCGCCTTACTAGCGGGGGGGCTGGGGAGTGCAGATACGCAGTATTTT